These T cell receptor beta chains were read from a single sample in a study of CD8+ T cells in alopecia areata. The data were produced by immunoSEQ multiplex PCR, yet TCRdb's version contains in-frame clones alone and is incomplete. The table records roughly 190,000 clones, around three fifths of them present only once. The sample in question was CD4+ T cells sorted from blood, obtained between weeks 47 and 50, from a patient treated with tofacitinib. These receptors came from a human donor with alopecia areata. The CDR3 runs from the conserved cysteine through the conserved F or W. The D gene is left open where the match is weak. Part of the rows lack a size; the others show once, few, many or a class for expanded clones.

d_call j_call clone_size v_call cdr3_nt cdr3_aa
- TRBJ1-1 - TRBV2 TGTGCCAGCAGTGACGTAGGGGGTAGCACTGAAGCTTTCTTT CASSDVGGSTEAFF
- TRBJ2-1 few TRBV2 TGTGCCAGCAGAGGGGACGGAGGAAGGGAGGAGCAGTTCTTC CASRGDGGREEQFF
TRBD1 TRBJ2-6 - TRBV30 TGTGCCTGGAGGTCAGGGGGCGTACCTGGGGCCAACGTCCTGACTTTC CAWRSGGVPGANVLTF
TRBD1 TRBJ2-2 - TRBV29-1 TGCAGCGCCGCAGGACAGGGAAGCGGCCGGGAGCTGTTTTTT CSAAGQGSGRELFF
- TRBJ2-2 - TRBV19 TGTGCCAGTAAGCCCCTAGGATCGGACGGGGAGCTGTTTTTT CASKPLGSDGELFF
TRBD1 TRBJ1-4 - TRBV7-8 TGTGCCAGCAGCTTAGCGACAGGGGGATATGAAAAACTGTTTTTT CASSLATGGYEKLFF
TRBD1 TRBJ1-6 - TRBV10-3 TGTGCCATCAGCGGGACAGGGGCTAATTCACCCCTCCACTTT CAISGTGANSPLHF
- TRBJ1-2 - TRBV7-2 TGTGCCAGCAGCTTAGGCGGGGGGAATGGCTACACCTTC CASSLGGGNGYTF
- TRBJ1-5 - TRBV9 TGTGCCAGCAGCGTGGACGGTGATCAGCCCCAGCATTTT CASSVDGDQPQHF
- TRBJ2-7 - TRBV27 TGTGCCAGCAGTTTCCGGACAAGAACCTACGAGCAGTACTTC CASSFRTRTYEQYF
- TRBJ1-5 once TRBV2 TGTGCCAGCAGTTATAGCAATCAGCCCCAGCATTTT CASSYSNQPQHF
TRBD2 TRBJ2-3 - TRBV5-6 TGTGCCAGCAGCGTAGGGACTAGCGGGGGCCTGCCTGATTTT CASSVGTSGGLPDF
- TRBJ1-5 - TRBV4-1 TGCGCCAGCAGCCAAGATGGTCCGACAGATAATCAGCCCCAGCATTTT CASSQDGPTDNQPQHF
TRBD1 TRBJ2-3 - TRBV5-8 TGTGCCAGCAGCTTCCGGGACAGGGACACAGATACGCAGTATTTT CASSFRDRDTDTQYF
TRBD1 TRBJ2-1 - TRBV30 TGTGCCTGGAGTGAACAGGGGTGGAGTAATGAGCAGTTCTTC CAWSEQGWSNEQFF
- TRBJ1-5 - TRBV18 TGTGCCAGCTCACCACCTACGGGGGGAAAAGATCAGCCCCAGCATTTT CASSPPTGGKDQPQHF
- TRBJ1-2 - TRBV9 TGTGCCAGCAGCGCAGTAGTGACGGGTATCTATGGCTACACCTTC CASSAVVTGIYGYTF
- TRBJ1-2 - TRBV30 TGTGCCTGGAACAAGGGCTTAGGCGGCTACACCTTC CAWNKGLGGYTF
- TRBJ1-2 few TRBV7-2 TGTGCCAGCAGCTTTAGAGGAGCTAACTATGGCTACACCTTC CASSFRGANYGYTF
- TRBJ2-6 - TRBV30 TGTGCCTGGACCCTCGCCGGGGCCAACGTCCTGACTTTC CAWTLAGANVLTF
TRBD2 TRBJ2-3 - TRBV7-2 TGTGCCAGCAGCCTAGCGGTCGGGACAGATACGCAGTATTTT CASSLAVGTDTQYF
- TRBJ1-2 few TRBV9 TGTGCCAGCAGCAAAGGGTCGGTCGGCTATGGCTACACCTTC CASSKGSVGYGYTF
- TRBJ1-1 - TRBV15 TGTGCCACCAGCAGGGACAGCTTGAACACTGAAGCTTTCTTT CATSRDSLNTEAFF
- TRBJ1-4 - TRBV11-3 TGTGCCAGCAGCTTACCCTCGGGGCAGGTCTCCTCCGAAAAACTGTTTTTT CASSLPSGQVSSEKLFF
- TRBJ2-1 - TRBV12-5 TGTGCTAGTGGTTTGGTAGGCCTGCTTGAGCAGTTCTTC CASGLVGLLEQFF
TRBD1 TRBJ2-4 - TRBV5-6 TGTGCCAGCAGCCTCCCCGGGACAGGGACGGGAAACATTCAGTACTTC CASSLPGTGTGNIQYF
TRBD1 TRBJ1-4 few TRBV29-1 TGCAGCGTGAGACAGGGAGCGAGTGAAAAACTGTTTTTT CSVRQGASEKLFF
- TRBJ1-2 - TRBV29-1 TGCAGCGCGACAAGTGATTATGGCTACACCTTC CSATSDYGYTF
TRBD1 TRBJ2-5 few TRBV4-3 TGCGCCAGCAGTCCAAGCACGAACAGGGGGCCTAGAGAGACCCAGTACTTC CASSPSTNRGPRETQYF
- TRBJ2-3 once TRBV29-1 TGCAGCGTAGGGACGAGGATAACAGATACGCAGTATTTT CSVGTRITDTQYF
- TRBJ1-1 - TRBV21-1 TGTGCCGGTCGCGGTAGGCGGAACACTGAAGCTTTCTTT CAGRGRRNTEAFF
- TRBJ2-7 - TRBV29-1 TGCAGCGTTGATTTAACAGGGAAAGGCGAGCAGTACTTC CSVDLTGKGEQYF
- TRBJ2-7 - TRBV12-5 TGTGCTAGTTCCCCGGGGGACACAAGTAGGGAGCAGTACTTC CASSPGDTSREQYF
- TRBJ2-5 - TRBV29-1 TGCAGCGCTAAAGGACAAGGACGCCAAGAGACCCAGTACTTC CSAKGQGRQETQYF
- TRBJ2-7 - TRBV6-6 TGTGCCAGCAGCCGAGCCAGGGAGCAGTACTTC CASSRAREQYF
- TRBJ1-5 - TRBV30 TGTGCCTGGGGACAGATTAATAGCAATCAGCCCCAGCATTTT CAWGQINSNQPQHF
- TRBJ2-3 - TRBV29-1 TGCAGCGTTGGCCGGATAACCGCAGATACGCAGTATTTT CSVGRITADTQYF
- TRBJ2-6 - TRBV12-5 TGTGCTAGTGGTTTGGTAAATACTGGGGCCAACGTCCTGACTTTC CASGLVNTGANVLTF
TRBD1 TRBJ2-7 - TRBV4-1 TGCGCCAGCAGCCAAGGGGACAGGGGGCTTTACGAGCAGTACTTC CASSQGDRGLYEQYF
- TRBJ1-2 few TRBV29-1 TGCAGGTGGGACGTGGCTAACTATGGCTACACCTTC CRWDVANYGYTF
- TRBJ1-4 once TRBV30 TGTGCCTCCTCGCGGCTTGCGGGTGAAAAACTGTTTTTT CASSRLAGEKLFF
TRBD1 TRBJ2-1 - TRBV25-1 TGTGCCAGCACCCCCGGGACAGCTATAATCATGGGTGAGCAGTTCTTC CASTPGTAIIMGEQFF
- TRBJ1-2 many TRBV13 TGTGCCAGCAGCTCCGATATACGTGGCTACACCTTC CASSSDIRGYTF
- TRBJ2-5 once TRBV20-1 TGCAGTGCTAGCGATGGGGGGACCCAGTACTTC CSASDGGTQYF
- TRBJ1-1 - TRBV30 TGTGCCTGGAGTCCTCGGGGGCCGGGGCCCGTCCCGTTAAACACTGAAGCTTTCTTT CAWSPRGPGPVPLNTEAFF
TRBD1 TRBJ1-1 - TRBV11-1 TGTGCCAGCAGCCGGGGACAGGGATTACGGCTGGGCACTGAAGCTTTCTTT CASSRGQGLRLGTEAFF